This entry features one T cell receptor beta chain sequence. Its specificity is unknown. This sample is part of a study of shared clonotypes between healthy human individuals. Authors' data handling: From ImmunoSEQ came sequences covering only the junction and carrying no quality scores, so filtering differed. Profiled with immunoSEQ multiplex PCR; TCRdb holds only in-frame clones, not every one. The V and J calls and the clone size are those of that table, but D and trimming were determined from the DNA. The sample consists of 190,000 or so clones, 65% to 70% of them appearing once. Study-wide results and caveats: The four-donor shared clonotypes exceeded non-shared clonotypes in generation probability, with non-shared ones scoring lower. Researchers found naive subsets generally carried larger estimated richness than memory subsets.

This CDR3 is built from 16 residues. CDR1 and CDR2 from the germline V gene are SEHNR and FQNEAQ (reference sequence). With 4 bases removed from V and 0 bases from J, the gap between germline ends came to 15 bases. The sequenced sample was memory CD4+ T cells sorted from blood. Subset in this sample: CD45RA-negative fraction. This clonotype originated in a young man in good health. This chain joins TRBV7-9 and TRBJ1-1; D possibly corresponds to TRBD1 (5 bases). CDR3 DNA: TGTGCCAGCAGCTCCCCCTTCCGACAGATGAACACTGAAGCTTTCTTT. Its translation is CASSSPFRQMNTEAFF.